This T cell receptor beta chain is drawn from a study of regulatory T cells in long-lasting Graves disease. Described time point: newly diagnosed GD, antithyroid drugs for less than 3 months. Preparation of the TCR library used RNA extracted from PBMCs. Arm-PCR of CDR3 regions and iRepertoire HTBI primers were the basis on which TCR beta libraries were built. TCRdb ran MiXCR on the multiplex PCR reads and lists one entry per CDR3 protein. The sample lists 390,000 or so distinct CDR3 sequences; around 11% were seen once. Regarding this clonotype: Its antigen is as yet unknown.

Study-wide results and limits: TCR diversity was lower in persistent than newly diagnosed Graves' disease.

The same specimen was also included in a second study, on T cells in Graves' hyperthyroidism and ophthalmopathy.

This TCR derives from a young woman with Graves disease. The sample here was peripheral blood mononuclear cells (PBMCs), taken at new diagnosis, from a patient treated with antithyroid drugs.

CDR3 DNA sequence: TGCAGTGCTAGAGGACTAGCGGGGGTCAGCTCCTACAATGAGCAGTTCTTC. Its protein is CSARGLAGVSSYNEQFF. The chain uses TRBV20-1 and TRBJ2-1; 12 nucleotides align to TRBD2. The CDR3 length is 17 residues. The V gene end was trimmed by 1 base and the J gene end by 0 bases; junction bases not matched to a gene: 4. Germline V gene data show CDR1 as DFQATT and CDR2 as SNEGSKA (reference sequence).